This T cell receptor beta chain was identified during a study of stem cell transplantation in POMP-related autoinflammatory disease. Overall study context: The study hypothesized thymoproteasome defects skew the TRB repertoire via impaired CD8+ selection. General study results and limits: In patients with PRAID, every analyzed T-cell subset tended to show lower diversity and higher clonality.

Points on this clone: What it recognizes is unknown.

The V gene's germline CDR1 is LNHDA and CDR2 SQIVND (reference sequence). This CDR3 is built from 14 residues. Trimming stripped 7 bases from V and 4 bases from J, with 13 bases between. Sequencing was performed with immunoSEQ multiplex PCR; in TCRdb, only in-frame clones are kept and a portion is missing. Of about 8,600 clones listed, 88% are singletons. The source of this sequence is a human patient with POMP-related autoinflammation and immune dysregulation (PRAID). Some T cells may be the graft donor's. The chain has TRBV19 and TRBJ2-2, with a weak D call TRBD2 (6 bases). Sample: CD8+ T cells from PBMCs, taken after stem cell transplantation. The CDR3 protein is CASTAEGITGELFF. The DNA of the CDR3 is TGTGCCAGTACCGCGGAGGGTATCACCGGGGAGCTGTTTTTT.